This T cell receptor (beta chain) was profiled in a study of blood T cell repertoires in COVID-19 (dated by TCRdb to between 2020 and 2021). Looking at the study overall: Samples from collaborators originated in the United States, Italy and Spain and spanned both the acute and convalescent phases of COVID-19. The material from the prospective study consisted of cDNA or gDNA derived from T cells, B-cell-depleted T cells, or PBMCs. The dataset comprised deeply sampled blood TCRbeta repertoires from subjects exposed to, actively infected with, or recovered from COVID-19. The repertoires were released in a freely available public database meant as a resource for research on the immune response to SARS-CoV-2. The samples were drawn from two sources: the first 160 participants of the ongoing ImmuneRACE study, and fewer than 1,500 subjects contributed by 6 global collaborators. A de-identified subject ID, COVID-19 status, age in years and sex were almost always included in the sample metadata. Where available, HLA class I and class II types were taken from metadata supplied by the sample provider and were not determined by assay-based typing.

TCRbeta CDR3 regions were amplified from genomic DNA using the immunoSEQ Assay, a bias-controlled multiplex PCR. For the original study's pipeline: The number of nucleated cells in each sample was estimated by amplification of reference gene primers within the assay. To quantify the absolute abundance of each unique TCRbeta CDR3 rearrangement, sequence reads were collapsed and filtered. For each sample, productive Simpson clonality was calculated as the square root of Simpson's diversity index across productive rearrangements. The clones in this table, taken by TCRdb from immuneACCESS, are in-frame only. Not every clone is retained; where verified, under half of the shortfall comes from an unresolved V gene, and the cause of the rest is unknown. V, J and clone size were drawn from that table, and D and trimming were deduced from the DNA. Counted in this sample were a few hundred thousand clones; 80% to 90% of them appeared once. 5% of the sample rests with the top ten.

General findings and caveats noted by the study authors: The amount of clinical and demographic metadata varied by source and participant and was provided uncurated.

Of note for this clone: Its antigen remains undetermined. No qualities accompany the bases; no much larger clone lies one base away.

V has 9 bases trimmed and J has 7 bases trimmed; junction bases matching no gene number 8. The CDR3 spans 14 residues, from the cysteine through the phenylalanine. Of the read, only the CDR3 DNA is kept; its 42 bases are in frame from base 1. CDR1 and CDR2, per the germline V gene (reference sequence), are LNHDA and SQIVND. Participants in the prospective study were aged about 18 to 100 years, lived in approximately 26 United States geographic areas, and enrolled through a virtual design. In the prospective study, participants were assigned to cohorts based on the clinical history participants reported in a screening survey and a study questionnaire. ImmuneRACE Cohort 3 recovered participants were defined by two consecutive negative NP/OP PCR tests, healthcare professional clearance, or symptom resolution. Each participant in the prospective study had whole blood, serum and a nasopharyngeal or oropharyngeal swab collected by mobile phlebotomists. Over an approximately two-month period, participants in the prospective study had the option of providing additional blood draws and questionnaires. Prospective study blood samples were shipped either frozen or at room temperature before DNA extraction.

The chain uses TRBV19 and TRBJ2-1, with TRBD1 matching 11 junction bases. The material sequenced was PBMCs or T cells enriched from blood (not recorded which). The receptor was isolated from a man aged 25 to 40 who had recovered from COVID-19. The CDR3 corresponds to CASSGQGARNEQFF. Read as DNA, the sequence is TGTGCCAGCTCCGGACAGGGGGCGCGGAATGAGCAGTTCTTC.